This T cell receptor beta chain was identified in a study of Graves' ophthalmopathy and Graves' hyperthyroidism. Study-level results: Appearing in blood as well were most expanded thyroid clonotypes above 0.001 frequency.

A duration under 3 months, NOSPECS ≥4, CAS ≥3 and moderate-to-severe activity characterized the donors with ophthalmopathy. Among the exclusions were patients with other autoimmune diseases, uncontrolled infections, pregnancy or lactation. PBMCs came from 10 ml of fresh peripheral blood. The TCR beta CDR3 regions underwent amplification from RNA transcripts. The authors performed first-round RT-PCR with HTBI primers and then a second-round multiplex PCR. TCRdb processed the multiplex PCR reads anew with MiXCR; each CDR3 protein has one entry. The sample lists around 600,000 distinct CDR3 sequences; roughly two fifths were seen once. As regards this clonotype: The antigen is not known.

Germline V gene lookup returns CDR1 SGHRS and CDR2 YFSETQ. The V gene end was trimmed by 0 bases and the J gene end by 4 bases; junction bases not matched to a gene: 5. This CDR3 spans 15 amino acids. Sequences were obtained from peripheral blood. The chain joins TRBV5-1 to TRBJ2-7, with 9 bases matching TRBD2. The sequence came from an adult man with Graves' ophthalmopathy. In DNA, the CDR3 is TGCGCCAGCAGCTTGGATGATAGCGGGAGATACGAGCAGTACTTC. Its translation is CASSLDDSGRYEQYF.